The 25 T cell receptor beta chains given below trace back to one sample, sequenced in a study of beta chain features in type 1 diabetes. The investigators reverse transcribed all of the isolated RNA, so they sequenced expressed TCRB transcripts. Method: immunoSEQ multiplex PCR; TCRdb's copy keeps in-frame clones and lacks some. The sample records 430,000 or so clones, 10% to 12% being singletons. The sequencing sample was made of naive CD4+ T cells from blood. These receptors were obtained from a woman aged 18-30 years in good health.

The chain couples TRBV10-3 to TRBJ2-3, with a possible D match to TRBD2 (6 bases). The germline gives CDR1 ENHRY, CDR2 SYGVKD. The V end lost 5 bases, the J end lost 4 bases, and 16 bases lay between the germline ends. The CDR3 consists of 15 residues. CDR3 region: CAISKVGGLPDTQYF. In DNA form, the CDR3 reads TGTGCCATCAGTAAGGTCGGAGGGCTACCAGATACGCAGTATTTT.

This sequence joins TRBV7-2 and TRBJ2-7; either TRBD1 or TRBD2 may fit D (5 bases each). V lost 1 base and J lost 3, with 7 bases in between. CDR3 length: 13 amino acids. Germline CDR1 is SGHTA and CDR2 is FQGNSA. In DNA, the CDR3 is TGTGCCAGCAGCTTAGTTGGGGGCTACGAGCAGTACTTC. The encoded protein is CASSLVGGYEQYF.

V usage is TRBV5-1 and J usage is TRBJ1-1; 10 bases line up with TRBD1. From germline, CDR1 is SGHRS and CDR2 YFSETQ. V lost 4 bases and J lost 8; bases outside the gene matches: 8. The CDR3 has 14 amino acids. The CDR3 DNA sequence: TGCGCCAGCAGCCCCCGGGGACAGGGGTTCGAAGCTTTCTTT. It yields the protein CASSPRGQGFEAFF. Full variable domain (missing parts from reference TRBV5-1 and TRBJ1-1): KAGVTQTPRYLIKTRGQQVTLSCSPISGHRSVSWYQQTPGQGLQFLFEYFSETQRNKGNFPGRFSGRQFSNSRSEMNVSTLELGDSALYLCASSPRGQGFEAFFGQGTRLTVV.

This rearrangement joins TRBV30 to TRBJ1-5; D is undetermined. The CDR3 contains 15 residues. V shed 3 bases and J shed 3 bases, with 15 bases lying between them. The germline gives CDR1 GTSNPN, CDR2 SVGIG (reference sequence). The CDR3 is CAWSTAGHINQPQHF. The CDR3 nucleotides are TGTGCCTGGAGCACGGCCGGGCACATCAATCAGCCCCAGCATTTT.

This clone was seen a few times. V gene TRBV7-2 combines with J gene TRBJ2-1; a possible D gene is TRBD2 (6 bases). Germline-derived CDR1 and CDR2 are SGHTA and FQGNSA. V lost 3 bases and J 4 bases, leaving 13 bases between the germline ends. The CDR3 runs to 15 residues. CDR3 DNA: TGTGCCAGCAGCTTTTCGCGGGGAGATTACAATGAGCAGTTCTTC. The encoded protein is CASSFSRGDYNEQFF.

The chain employs TRBV2 and TRBJ2-3; TRBD1 aligns across 10 bases. Germline loops: CDR1 SNHLY, CDR2 FYNNEI. CDR3 length: 14 amino acids. J gave up 4 bases and V 10 bases, and 8 bases lay outside the gene matches. For the CDR3, the DNA is TGTGCCACACACCGGGACAGGGGCGCAGATACGCAGTATTTT. This encodes CATHRDRGADTQYF.

The rearrangement links TRBV27 to TRBJ1-4; TRBD1 matches at 7 bases. Trimming removed 5 bases from V and 5 bases from J; junction bases left unmatched: 8. This CDR3 region has 15 residues. Germline V CDR1 and CDR2: MNHEY, SMNVEV (reference sequence). CDR3 DNA: TGTGCCAGCAGTGGGCGACAGGGTAGGAATGAAAAACTGTTTTTT. The encoded protein is CASSGRQGRNEKLFF.

V is TRBV4-1 and J is TRBJ1-2; 8 positions match TRBD1. The CDR3 is 13 amino acids. Germline CDR1 is MGHRA and CDR2 is YSYEKL. The junction had 6 bases not matched to a gene; V was cut back by 6 bases and J by 6 bases. CDR3 DNA sequence: TGCGCCAGCAGTAGGTCAGGGGGCGATGGCTACACCTTC. Encoded protein: CASSRSGGDGYTF.

This clone has more than one count but fewer than ten. This chain connects TRBV30 to TRBJ2-1; D gene ambiguous. This CDR3 is 11 amino acids long. From germline, CDR1 is GTSNPN and CDR2 SVGIG (reference sequence). Trimming removed 2 bases at V and 7 bases at J, with 6 bases between. CDR3 coding DNA: TGTGCCTGGAGTACTGGTAATGAGCAGTTCTTC. It encodes CAWSTGNEQFF.

Only a few counts were recorded for this clone. The rearrangement joins TRBV9 to TRBJ2-2; D not resolved. The CDR3 is made up of 15 amino acids. V was cut by 4 bases and J by 7 bases, with 17 bases left in between. Germline V gives CDR1 SGDLS, CDR2 YYNGEE. DNA of the CDR3: TGTGCCAGCAGCCCATCACTCTTAGCAGGCGGGGAGCTGTTTTTT. Protein: CASSPSLLAGGELFF.

The chain carries TRBV28 and TRBJ2-7; D not resolved. This CDR3 region has 12 residues. Trimming took 6 bases from V and 2 from J, leaving 8 bases between them. Germline CDR1 MDHEN, CDR2 SYDVKM. As DNA, the CDR3 is TGTGCCAGCAGATCAAGCACCTACGAGCAGTACTTC. It translates to CASRSSTYEQYF.

This clone came up a few times. J is TRBJ2-7 and V is TRBV5-1, with D hard to call. V lost 0 bases, J lost 1 base, and 8 bases lay in between. The CDR3 length is 14 residues. The germline V gene encodes CDR1 SGHRS and CDR2 YFSETQ. This chain's CDR3 is CASSLGDGSYEQYF. CDR3 nucleotide sequence: TGCGCCAGCAGCTTGGGTGACGGATCCTACGAGCAGTACTTC.

This clone showed up just a few times. The V call is TRBV18, the J call TRBJ2-5, with 7 bases identical to TRBD1. Trimming at V came to 3 bases and at J to 4 bases, leaving 5 bases not matched to a gene. This CDR3 comprises 14 residues. Germline CDR1 is KGHSH and CDR2 is LQKENI. The CDR3 sequence: CASSPPTGPETQYF. The CDR3 nucleotides read TGTGCCAGCTCACCCCCGACAGGGCCAGAGACCCAGTACTTC.

This clone has a handful of counts. The V and J genes are TRBV5-4 and TRBJ2-5, with D perhaps given as TRBD1 or TRBD2 (5 bases each). CDR1 and CDR2 (germline): SGHNT, YYREEE (reference sequence). The CDR3 spans 13 residues. V gave up 3 bases and J gave up 5 bases, with 11 bases separating them. The CDR3 protein is CASSSRGEETQYF. CDR3 DNA: TGTGCCAGCAGCTCGAGGGGTGAGGAGACCCAGTACTTC. Variable domain in full (rest from reference TRBV5-4 and TRBJ2-5): ETGVTQSPTHLIKTRGQQVTLRCSSQSGHNTVSWYQQALGQGPQFIFQYYREEENGRGNFPPRFSGLQFPNYSSELNVNALELDDSALYLCASSSRGEETQYFGPGTRLLVL.

The sample holds a few counts of this clone. This rearrangement joins TRBV18 to TRBJ2-1; 8 positions agree with TRBD2. The germline V gene has CDR1 KGHSH and CDR2 LQKENI. With V trimmed by 4 bases and J by 0 bases, 2 bases remained unmatched. The CDR3 consists of 15 residues. The chain's CDR3 is CASSQSGSSYNEQFF. The CDR3 nucleotides are TGTGCCAGCTCACAGAGCGGGAGCTCCTACAATGAGCAGTTCTTC.

V is TRBV7-7 and J is TRBJ2-1; D is unresolved. CDR3 size: 13 residues. CDR1 and CDR2 from the germline V gene are SSHAT and FNYEAQ (reference sequence). V lost 1 base to trimming and J lost 4 bases, with 5 bases between them. The CDR3 loop is CASSLDAYNEQFF. CDR3 DNA: TGTGCCAGCAGCTTAGACGCTTACAATGAGCAGTTCTTC.

CDR3 loop: CASSFRVTLAKNIQYF. DNA of the CDR3: TGTGCCAGCAGCTTTCGGGTCACACTAGCCAAAAACATTCAGTACTTC. The chain recombines TRBV13 with TRBJ2-4; no definite D call. Trimming removed 3 bases from V and 0 bases from J, with 12 bases in between. Germline lookup yields CDR1 PRHDT and CDR2 FYEKMQ (reference sequence). The CDR3 length is 16 residues. Supplemented by reference TRBV13 and TRBJ2-4, the full variable domain reads AAGVIQSPRHLIKEKRETATLKCYPIPRHDTVYWYQQGPGQDPQFLISFYEKMQSDKGSIPDRFSAQQFSDYHSELNMSSLELGDSALYFCASSFRVTLAKNIQYFGAGTRLSVL.

The gene calls are TRBV30 and TRBJ2-5; D may be TRBD1 or TRBD2 (5 bases each). Germline V CDR1 and CDR2: GTSNPN, SVGIG (reference sequence). The V and J ends lost 2 bases and 3 bases respectively, with 10 bases between them. The CDR3 runs 13 residues. The CDR3 is CAWSWDRKETQYF. The CDR3, as DNA: TGTGCCTGGAGTTGGGACCGTAAAGAGACCCAGTACTTC.

This clone turned up a few times. The V gene is TRBV9, the J gene TRBJ2-7; 12 positions agree with TRBD1. The germline CDR1 and CDR2 sequences are SGDLS and YYNGEE. Trimming took 3 bases from V and 5 from J; bases not matched to a gene: 9. The CDR3 loop spans 16 amino acids. The CDR3 sequence: CASSEREGTGGDEQYF. As DNA, the CDR3 is TGTGCCAGCAGCGAAAGAGAAGGGACAGGGGGCGACGAGCAGTACTTC.

This clone was seen more than once but under ten times. This sample also contains other DNA sequences that code for the same CDR3. This chain links TRBV30 with TRBJ2-7; D remains unclear. V was cut by 0 bases and J by 4 bases, with 4 bases left in between. This CDR3 is 11 amino acids long. CDR1 GTSNPN and CDR2 SVGIG come from the germline V gene (reference sequence). Written as DNA, the CDR3 is TGTGCCTGGAGTGTACTTTACGAGCAGTACTTC. Protein sequence: CAWSVLYEQYF.

This clone was observed a handful of times. This chain joins TRBV7-7 and TRBJ2-2; D unclear. The length of the CDR3 is 14 residues. Germline CDR1 is SSHAT and CDR2 is FNYEAQ (reference sequence). V lost 5 bases and J 6 bases, leaving 13 bases between the germline ends. In DNA form, the CDR3 reads TGTGCCAGCAGCATGCTAGAATGGGCCGGGGAGCTGTTTTTT. This translates into CASSMLEWAGELFF.

There are a few counts of this clone. The chain recombines TRBV7-3 with TRBJ1-6; D is ambiguous. CDR1 is SGHTA and CDR2 is FQGTGA in the germline V gene. The CDR3 is 16 residues long. Trimming cost V 5 bases and J 9 bases, with 20 bases left between them. The CDR3 protein is CASSLLGTSVGSPLHF. Here the CDR3 DNA reads TGTGCCAGCAGCCTCCTCGGTACCTCAGTGGGTTCACCCCTCCACTTT.

The V and J genes are TRBV5-1 and TRBJ2-5; TRBD2 matches at 7 bases. Germline V gene lookup returns CDR1 SGHRS and CDR2 YFSETQ. The CDR3 has 13 residues. The V segment lost 6 bases and the J segment 5 bases; nucleotides outside the gene matches: 7. Here the CDR3 reads CASIAGDDETQYF. CDR3 nucleotide sequence: TGCGCCAGCATCGCGGGGGACGACGAGACCCAGTACTTC.

The rearrangement links TRBV4-1 to TRBJ2-2; D unresolved. The CDR3 length is 14 residues. Germline V CDR1 and CDR2: MGHRA, YSYEKL. V dropped 2 bases and J dropped 2 bases, with 6 bases sitting between them. The CDR3 DNA follows: TGCGCCAGCAGCCAACAGCCTAACACCGGGGAGCTGTTTTTT. Translation gives CASSQQPNTGELFF.

This chain links TRBV6-4 with TRBJ2-1; D is unclear. The V gene lost 6 bases and the J gene lost 7 bases, with 16 bases spanning the gap. CDR3 length equals 14 residues. Germline CDR1 and CDR2: MRHNA and SNTAGT. The CDR3 bases are TGTGCCAGCAGGCGGACGGCCGTAGGGAATGAGCAGTTCTTC. Its translation: CASRRTAVGNEQFF.